The rows below give T cell receptor beta chains drawn from one sample of a study of long-term antiretroviral therapy in people with HIV. The method was immunoSEQ multiplex PCR; TCRdb's version includes in-frame clones alone and lacks a portion of them. The top ten clones hold about a fifth of a sample with around 22,000 clones, 84% of them seen once. Material: unsorted PBMCs, obtained 0.1 years before starting antiretroviral therapy. The receptors stem from a man aged 18 to 29 with HIV. The conserved cysteine and the conserved F or W are not part of the CDR3 here. Clone size is given for some rows only: seen once, a few or many times, or a class if the clone is expanded.

>NA|TRBV7-2|TRBJ2-3|13
ASSLARGETDTQY
>few|TRBV10-1|TRBJ2-1|8
ASTCDEQF
>once|TRBV2|TRBJ2-1|13
ASVRTGSSYNEQF
>NA|TRBV5-8|TRBJ2-7|15
ASSRTGGSSSSYEQY
>few|TRBV4-1|TRBJ2-7|13
ASSPGTGRAYEQY
>NA|TRBV9|TRBJ2-1|9
ASSGGNEQF
>NA|TRBV27|TRBJ2-1|11
ASTDSSYNEQF
>NA|TRBV27|TRBJ2-7|8
ASRADEQY
>NA|TRBV5-1|TRBJ2-7|11
ASRPPGAHEQY
>NA|TRBV5-6|TRBJ1-2|11
ASSPQWPDSYT
>once|TRBV5-8|TRBJ2-5|14
ASSFPTSGGQETQY
>NA|TRBV27|TRBJ2-7|13
ASSPRQGYLYEQY
>NA|TRBV7-9|TRBJ2-7|11
ASSLSGGYEQY
>once|TRBV5-1|TRBJ2-5|10
ASSVYSETQY
>NA|TRBV27|TRBJ2-7|13
ASSPPGRAAYEQY
>NA|TRBV18|TRBJ2-1|13
ASSQGTSGLNEQF
>NA|TRBV4-3|TRBJ2-7|16
ASSQDRLAGAHSYEQY
>once|TRBV6-1|TRBJ2-7|15
ASSDPGQGKFSYEQY
>NA|TRBV7-2|TRBJ1-4|12
ASSFETGQVELF
>NA|TRBV25-1|TRBJ2-5|13
ASSVRAGPQETQY